The 3 T cell receptor beta chains in this list originate from one sample, sequenced in a study of T cells after yellow fever vaccination. TCRdb reprocessed the 5' RACE reads with MiXCR, giving one entry per CDR3 protein. This sample has some 340,000 distinct CDR3 sequences, with roughly 4.3% found just once. The source was PBMCs, collected 5 days after the yellow fever booster vaccination. The receptors shown here come from a man aged 18 to 29 who received the YFV17D yellow fever vaccine.

This clonotype was counted a single time. The chain uses TRBV18 and TRBJ2-1, with TRBD1 matching 10 bases. This CDR3 has 15 amino acids. Germline V CDR1 and CDR2: KGHSH, LQKENI. The V gene end was trimmed by 4 bases and the J gene end by 6 bases; junction bases not matched to a gene: 6. Here the CDR3 DNA reads TGTGCCAGCTCACAGGGACAGGGGACCTTCAATGAGCAGTTCTTC. Its translation: CASSQGQGTFNEQFF.

The chain links TRBV27 to TRBJ2-1; 13 positions match TRBD2. V shed 5 bases and J 4 bases; nucleotides not matched to a gene: 2. The CDR3 is made up of 15 amino acids. Germline V gene lookup returns CDR1 MNHEY and CDR2 SMNVEV (reference sequence). CDR3: CASSPGLAGYNEQFF. The CDR3 nucleotides are TGTGCCAGCAGTCCGGGACTAGCGGGGTACAATGAGCAGTTCTTC.

This clonotype was recorded many times. J is TRBJ2-5 and V is TRBV12-3 or TRBV12-4; 7 bases line up with TRBD1. V trimming: 6 bases; J trimming: 5 bases; junction bases outside the gene matches: 9. The length of the CDR3 is 14 residues. The CDR3 sequence is CASRRDRASETQYF. In nucleotides, the CDR3 is TGTGCCAGCAGACGAGACAGGGCCTCCGAGACCCAGTACTTC.